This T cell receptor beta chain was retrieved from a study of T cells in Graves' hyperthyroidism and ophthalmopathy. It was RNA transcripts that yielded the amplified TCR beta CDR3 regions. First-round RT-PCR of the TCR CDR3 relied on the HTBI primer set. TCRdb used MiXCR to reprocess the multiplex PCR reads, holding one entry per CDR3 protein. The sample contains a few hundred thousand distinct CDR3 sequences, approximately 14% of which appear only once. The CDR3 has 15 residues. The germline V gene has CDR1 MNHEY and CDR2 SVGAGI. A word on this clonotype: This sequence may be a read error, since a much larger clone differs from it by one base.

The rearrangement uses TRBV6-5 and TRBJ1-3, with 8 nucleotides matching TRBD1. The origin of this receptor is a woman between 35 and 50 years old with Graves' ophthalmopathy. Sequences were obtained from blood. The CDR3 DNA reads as TGTGGCAGCAGTTACTCGAGACAGGGGGGAAACACCATATATTTT. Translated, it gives CGSSYSRQGGNTIYF.